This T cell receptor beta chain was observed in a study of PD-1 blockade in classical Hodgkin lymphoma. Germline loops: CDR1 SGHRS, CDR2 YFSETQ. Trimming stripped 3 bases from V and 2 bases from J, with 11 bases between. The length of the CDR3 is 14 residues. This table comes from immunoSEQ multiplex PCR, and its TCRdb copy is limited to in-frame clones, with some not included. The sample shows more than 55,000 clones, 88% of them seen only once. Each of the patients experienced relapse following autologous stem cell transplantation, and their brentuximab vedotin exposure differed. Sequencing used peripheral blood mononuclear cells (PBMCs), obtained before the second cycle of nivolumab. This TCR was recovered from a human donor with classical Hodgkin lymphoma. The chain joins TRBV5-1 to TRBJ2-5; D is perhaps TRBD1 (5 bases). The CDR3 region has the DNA TGCGCCAGCAGCTGGGGCAGGGAACAAGAGACCCAGTACTTC. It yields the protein CASSWGREQETQYF.